At least ten counts were recorded for the clone carrying this T cell receptor (beta chain). Treatment here: PENTA 11 planned treatment interruption arm or continuous ART arm. From thawed PBMCs, naive CD4+ CD45RA+ CD45RO- T cells were sorted. The CDR3 is made up of 14 amino acids. V shed 6 bases and J shed 6 bases, with 15 bases lying between them. Germline V gene sequence: CDR1 LNHDA, CDR2 SQIVND (reference sequence). The data belong to a study of HIV-infected children after antiretroviral therapy interruption. A 3' RACE protocol on RNA, with unique molecular identifiers, produced the TCR library. TCRdb ran MiXCR on the 3' RACE reads and lists one entry per CDR3 protein. The profile shows tens of thousands of distinct CDR3 sequences, around 4.7% of them singletons.

The chain joins TRBV19 to TRBJ2-1; D possibly corresponds to TRBD2 (6 bases). This receptor was obtained from a pool of human donors with HIV. Specimen: CD45RA+ CD4+ T cells from PBMCs, pooled from several time points, collected from a donor given antiretroviral therapy, either interrupted or continuous. The subset is: naive CD4+ CD45RA+ CD45RO- T cells. The CDR3 bases are TGTGCCAGTAGCGCGGGGCTAGCCAGCAATGAGCAGTTCTTC. This encodes CASSAGLASNEQFF.